This T cell receptor (beta chain) was identified during a study of Ad26.COV2.S vaccination and SARS-CoV-2 variants. TCRdb keeps only in-frame clones here, not all; method: immunoSEQ multiplex PCR. This sample has 350,000 to 500,000 clones, with 85% to 90% found just once. As for treatment: around 19 received Ad26.COV2.S at low or high dose, single or two shots; 5 received placebo; per-sample allocation not given. Each sample was drawn 63 days after the first injection (of vaccine or placebo). The CDR3 contains 14 residues. The V end lost 4 bases, the J end lost 8 bases, and 14 bases lay between the germline ends. Germline CDR1 and CDR2: MGHRA and YSYEKL.

The origin of this receptor is a person aged 18-60 years who received the Ad26.COV2.S COVID-19 vaccine or a placebo. The chain joins TRBV4-1 to TRBJ1-4; D is ambiguous. Sequenced here: peripheral blood, sampled in a trial of Ad26.COV2.S vaccine versus placebo. CDR3 DNA: TGCGCCAGCAGCCCCTACCGACACAAAGAAAAACTGTTTTTT. Protein: CASSPYRHKEKLFF.